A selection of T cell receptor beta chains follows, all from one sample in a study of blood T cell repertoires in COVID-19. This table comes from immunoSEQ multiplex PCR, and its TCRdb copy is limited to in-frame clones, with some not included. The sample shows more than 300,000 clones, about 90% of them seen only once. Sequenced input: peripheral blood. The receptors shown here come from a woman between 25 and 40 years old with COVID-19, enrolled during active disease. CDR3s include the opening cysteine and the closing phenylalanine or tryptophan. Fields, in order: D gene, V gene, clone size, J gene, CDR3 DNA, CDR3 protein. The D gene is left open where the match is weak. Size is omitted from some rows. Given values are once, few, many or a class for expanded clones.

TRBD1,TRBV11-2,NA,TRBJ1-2,TGTGCCAGCAGCTTGGCCGGACAGGATGGCTACACCTTC,CASSLAGQDGYTF
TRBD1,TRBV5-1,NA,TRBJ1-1,TGCGCCAGCAGGGGTCAGGGGGCGGCCGGTGAAGCTTTCTTT,CASRGQGAAGEAFF
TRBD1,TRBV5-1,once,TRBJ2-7,TGCGCCAGCAGCGGGGACAGCTCCTACGAGCAGTACTTC,CASSGDSSYEQYF
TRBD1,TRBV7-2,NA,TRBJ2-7,TGTGCCAGCAGCTGGACCGGGACAGGGGCCTACGAGCAGTACTTC,CASSWTGTGAYEQYF
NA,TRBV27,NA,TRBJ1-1,TGTGCCAGCGCCGTCGGGGGGGGCGGGACTGAAGCTTTCTTT,CASAVGGGGTEAFF
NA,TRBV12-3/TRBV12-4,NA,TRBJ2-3,TGTGCCAGCAGTCCCTACAGAGATAGGCAGTATTTT,CASSPYRDRQYF
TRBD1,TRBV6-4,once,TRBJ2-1,TGTGCCAGCAGTGACGGCGGGAGACAGGGGGCAGGTGAGCAGTTCTTC,CASSDGGRQGAGEQFF
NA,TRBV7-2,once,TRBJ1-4,TGTGCCAGCAGCCCATCTCGCCGGGGGGAGAGTAATGAAAAACTGTTTTTT,CASSPSRRGESNEKLFF
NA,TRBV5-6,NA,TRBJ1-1,TGTGCCAGCAGCTTGACAGCTCTCATGAACACTGAAGCTTTCTTT,CASSLTALMNTEAFF
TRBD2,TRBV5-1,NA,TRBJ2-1,TGCGCCAGCAGCCAGGGACTACAAAATAATGAGCAGTTCTTC,CASSQGLQNNEQFF
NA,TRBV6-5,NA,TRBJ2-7,TGTGCCAGCAGTTACTCGGGGAGCTCCTACGAGCAGTACTTC,CASSYSGSSYEQYF
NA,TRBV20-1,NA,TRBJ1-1,TGCAGAGGAACAGGGAACACTGAAGCTTTCTTT,CRGTGNTEAFF
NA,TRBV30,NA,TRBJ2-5,TGTGCCTGGAGTGATGGACTCACCGAACAAGAGACCCAGTACTTC,CAWSDGLTEQETQYF
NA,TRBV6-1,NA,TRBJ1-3,TGTGCCAGCAGTGAAGTCAGTTTCTCTGGAAACACCATATATTTT,CASSEVSFSGNTIYF
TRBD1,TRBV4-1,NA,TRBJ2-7,TGCGCCAGCAGCCAAGGCAGAGACAGGGGCGAAATCAAATCCTACGAGCAGTACTTC,CASSQGRDRGEIKSYEQYF
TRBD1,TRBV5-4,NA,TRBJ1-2,TGTGCCAGCAGCTCTAGACAGGGTCCCAACTATGGCTACACCTTC,CASSSRQGPNYGYTF
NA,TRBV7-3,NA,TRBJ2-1,TGTGCCAGCAGTCAGCCCTTACGGGGGGCGAAAACCCAGGAGGAGCAGTTCTTC,CASSQPLRGAKTQEEQFF
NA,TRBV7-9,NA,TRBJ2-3,TGTGCCAGCAGCCGGACACTTAGCACAGATACGCAGTATTTT,CASSRTLSTDTQYF
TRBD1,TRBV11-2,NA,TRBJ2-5,TGTGCCAGCAGCTTAGACCCGACGGGGACAGCGAAAGAGACCCAGTACTTC,CASSLDPTGTAKETQYF
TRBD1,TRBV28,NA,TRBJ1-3,TGTGCCAGCAGTTGGACAGGGGGTAGAAACACCATATATTTT,CASSWTGGRNTIYF
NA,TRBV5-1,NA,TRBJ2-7,TGCGCCAGCAGCTACCTAGACAGCACCTCCTACGAGCAGTACTTC,CASSYLDSTSYEQYF
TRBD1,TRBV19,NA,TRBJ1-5,TGTGCCAGTAGTACGACGGGACAGGGGATAAATCAGCCCCAGCATTTT,CASSTTGQGINQPQHF
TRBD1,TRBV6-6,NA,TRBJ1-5,TGTGCCAGCAGTTACGGGACAGGGGGTGGCAATCAGCCCCAGCATTTT,CASSYGTGGGNQPQHF
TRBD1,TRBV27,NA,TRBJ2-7,TGTGCCAGCATCGACCGACAGGGAGAGCTTGGCGAGCAGTACTTC,CASIDRQGELGEQYF
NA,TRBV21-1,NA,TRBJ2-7,TGTGCCAGCGGGAGTGACTACGAGCAGTACTTC,CASGSDYEQYF
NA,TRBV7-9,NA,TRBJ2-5,TGTGCCAGCAGCCCAGTCGGGGGGCCTATGGAGACCCAGTACTTC,CASSPVGGPMETQYF
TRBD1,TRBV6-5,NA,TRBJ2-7,TGTGCCAGCAGAACGCGGGACAGGGCATCCTACGAGCAGTACTTC,CASRTRDRASYEQYF
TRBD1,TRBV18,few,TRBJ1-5,TGTGCCAGCTCACCCATGGGGACAGCTAATCAGCCCCAGCATTTT,CASSPMGTANQPQHF
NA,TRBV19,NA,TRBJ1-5,TGTGCCAGTAGCCGTACGGGGGGCATAAATCAGCCCCAGCATTTT,CASSRTGGINQPQHF
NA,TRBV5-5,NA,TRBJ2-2,TGTGCCAGCAGCTTGGCCGGGGGGAACACCGGGGAGCTGTTTTTT,CASSLAGGNTGELFF
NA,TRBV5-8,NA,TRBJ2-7,TGTGCCAGCAGCTTCAGGGGCCAGGGTTTCCACGAGCAGTACTTC,CASSFRGQGFHEQYF
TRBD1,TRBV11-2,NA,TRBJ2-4,TGTGCCAGCAGCCCACAGGGGTCTAAAAACATTCAGTACTTC,CASSPQGSKNIQYF
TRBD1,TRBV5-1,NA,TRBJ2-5,TGCGCCAGCAGCCCTGGACAGGGGTACCAAGAGACCCAGTACTTC,CASSPGQGYQETQYF
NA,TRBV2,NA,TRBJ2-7,TGTGCCAGCAGTGAACGCAGTCCACGTACCGAGCAGTACTTC,CASSERSPRTEQYF
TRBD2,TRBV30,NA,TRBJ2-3,TGTGCCTGGAGGCCAGCGGGACCCACAGATACGCAGTATTTT,CAWRPAGPTDTQYF
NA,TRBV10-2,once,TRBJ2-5,TGCGCCAGCAGTCCCCCGACTAGACAAGAGACCCAGTACTTC,CASSPPTRQETQYF
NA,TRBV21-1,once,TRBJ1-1,TGTGCCAGCAGCAGTCCCTTCGAAGCTTTCTTT,CASSSPFEAFF
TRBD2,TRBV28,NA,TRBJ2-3,TGTGCCAGCAGTCAGACTAGCGGGAGGCCAGATACGCAGTATTTT,CASSQTSGRPDTQYF
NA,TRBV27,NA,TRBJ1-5,TGTGCCAGCAGTTTAATTCGGGGGGAGCAGCCCCAGCATTTT,CASSLIRGEQPQHF
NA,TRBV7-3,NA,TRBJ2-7,TGTGCCAGCAGCCCAGGGGCGACTGGGGCCGACGAGCAGTACTTC,CASSPGATGADEQYF
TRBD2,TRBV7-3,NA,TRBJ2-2,TGTGCCAGCAGGGTAGCGGGAGTTCTCGGGGAGCTGTTTTTT,CASRVAGVLGELFF